Sequencing of this T cell receptor beta chain was carried out in a study of OX40 agonist ivuxolimab in advanced cancers. Generated by immunoSEQ multiplex PCR, the TCRdb table keeps only in-frame clones and is missing some. Among approximately 70,000 clones listed, approximately 94% were seen once. The receptor was isolated from an adult with an advanced solid tumor such as melanoma, head and neck, liver or kidney cancer. The sample here was CD4+ or CD8+ T cells sorted from blood, taken in a trial of the OX40 agonist ivuxolimab.

The CDR3 sequence is CASSVEDRWGGEASEQYF. In DNA, the CDR3 is TGTGCCAGCAGCGTAGAGGACAGGTGGGGTGGTGAGGCCTCCGAGCAGTACTTC. V is TRBV9 and J is TRBJ2-5; 7 bases fit TRBD1. The J call may be wrong; the DNA end is better matched by TRBJ2-7. Germline CDR1 is SGDLS and CDR2 is YYNGEE. CDR3 size: 18 residues.